Sequencing of this T cell receptor beta chain was carried out in a study of monozygotic twins with inflammatory bowel disease. About this clonotype: Its antigen is still unknown.

Germline V gene sequence: CDR1 DFQATT, CDR2 SNEGSKA (reference sequence). The CDR3 covers 12 residues. An approximately 2.7 ml blood sample was drawn per donor. TCRdb re-called the 5' RACE reads and shows each CDR3 protein once, DNA omitted. The repertoire table contains about 200,000 distinct CDR3 sequences. Study conclusions and caveats: Repertoire similarity did not differ between concordant and discordant twins, possibly owing to limited power.

The TCR originated in a human donor with ulcerative colitis or Crohn's disease, or a healthy co-twin of an affected twin (not recorded which). The chain couples TRBV20-1 to TRBJ2-5. The sequenced material came from blood. CDR3: CSATSLRETQYF.